This T cell receptor (beta chain) was obtained from a study of response to subunit inactivated influenza vaccine (dated by TCRdb to about 2018). In terms of the full investigation: Deep quantitative profiling of the T cell receptor repertoire was used in the study to follow responses to a trivalent subunit inactivated influenza vaccine.

Results and caveats for the whole study, not just this receptor: The authors proposed that each seasonal influenza vaccination may bring in only a limited number of new T cells.

In its sample, this clonotype was seen a few times. The target of this receptor is not known. No much larger clone exists at a distance of one base, and base qualities are not known. Receptors were amplified or captured by RT-PCR. Sequencer: Illumina HiSeq 2500. The public reads were quality trimmed at Q25 with fastp and then assembled into clones with MiXCR by TCRdb, keeping productive beta chains. Each record represents a unique CDR3 protein, reported with the most common genes and DNA among its rows. Here the sample has about 310,000 distinct CDR3 sequences; 21% occur a single time. The ten largest clones take up roughly 10% of the sample. The specimen was PBMCs from blood, collected around 22 months after vaccination. The TCR originated in a man in his fifties or sixties who received an inactivated influenza vaccine. Donor details come from another sample of the same person, matched by shared clones.

The nucleotides are TGCAGCGTCCGTCAACCCGCCTACGATACGCAGTATTTT. The translation is CSVRQPAYDTQYF. Recombination joined TRBV29-1 with TRBJ2-3, with the D gene uncertain. The CDR3 spans 13 residues, from the cysteine through the phenylalanine. Just the 39-base CDR3 DNA is kept, in frame starting at base 1. V is cut by 6 bases and J by 6 bases, and the space between the germline ends is 16 bases. The germline V gene specifies SQVTM as CDR1 and ANQGSEA as CDR2.